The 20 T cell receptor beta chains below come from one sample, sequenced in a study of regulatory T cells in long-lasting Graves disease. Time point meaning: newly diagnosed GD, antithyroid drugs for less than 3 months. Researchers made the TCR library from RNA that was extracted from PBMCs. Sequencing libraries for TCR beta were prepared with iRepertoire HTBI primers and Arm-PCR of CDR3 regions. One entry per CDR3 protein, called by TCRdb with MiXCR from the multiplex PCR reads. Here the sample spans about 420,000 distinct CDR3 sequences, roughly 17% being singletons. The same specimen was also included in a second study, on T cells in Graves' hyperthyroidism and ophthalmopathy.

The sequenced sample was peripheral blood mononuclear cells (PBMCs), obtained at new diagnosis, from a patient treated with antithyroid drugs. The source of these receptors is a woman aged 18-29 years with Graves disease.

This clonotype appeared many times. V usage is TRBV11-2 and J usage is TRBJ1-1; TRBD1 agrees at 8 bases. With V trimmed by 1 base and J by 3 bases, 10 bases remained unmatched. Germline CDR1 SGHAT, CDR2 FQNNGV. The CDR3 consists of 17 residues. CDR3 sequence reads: CASSLVAGQGPDTEAFF. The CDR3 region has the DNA TGTGCCAGCAGCTTAGTGGCTGGACAGGGCCCTGACACTGAAGCTTTCTTT.

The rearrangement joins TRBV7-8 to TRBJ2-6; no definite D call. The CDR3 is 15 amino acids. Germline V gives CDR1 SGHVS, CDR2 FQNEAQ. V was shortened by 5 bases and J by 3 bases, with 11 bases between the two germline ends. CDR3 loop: CASSPTPSGANVLTF. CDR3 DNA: TGTGCCAGCAGCCCCACTCCCAGTGGGGCCAACGTCCTGACTTTC.

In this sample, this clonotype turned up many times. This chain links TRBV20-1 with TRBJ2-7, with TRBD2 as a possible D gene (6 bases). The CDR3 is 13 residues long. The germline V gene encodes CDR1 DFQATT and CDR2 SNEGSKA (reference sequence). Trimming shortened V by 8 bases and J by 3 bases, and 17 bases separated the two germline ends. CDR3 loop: CSQEGGGLYEQYF. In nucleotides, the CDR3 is TGCAGTCAGGAGGGAGGTGGACTCTACGAGCAGTACTTC.

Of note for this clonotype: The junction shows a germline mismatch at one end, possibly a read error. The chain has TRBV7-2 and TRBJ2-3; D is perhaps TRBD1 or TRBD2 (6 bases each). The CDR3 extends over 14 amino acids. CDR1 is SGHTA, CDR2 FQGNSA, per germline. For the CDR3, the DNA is TGTGCCGGCAGCTTAGGGGGACTCACAGATACGCAGTATTTT. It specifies CAGSLGGLTDTQYF.

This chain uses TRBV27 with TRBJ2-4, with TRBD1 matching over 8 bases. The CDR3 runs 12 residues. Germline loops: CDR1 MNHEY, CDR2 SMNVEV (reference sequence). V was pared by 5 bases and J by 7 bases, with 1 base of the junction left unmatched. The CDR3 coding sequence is TGTGCCAGCAGTCGGACAGGGAACATTCAGTACTTC. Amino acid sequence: CASSRTGNIQYF.

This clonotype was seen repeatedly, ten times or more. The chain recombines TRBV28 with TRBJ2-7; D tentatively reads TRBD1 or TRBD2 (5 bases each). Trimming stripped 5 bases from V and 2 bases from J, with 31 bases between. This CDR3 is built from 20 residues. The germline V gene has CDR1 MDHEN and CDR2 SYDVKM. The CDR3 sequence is CASSTKVVAVREKGAYEQYF. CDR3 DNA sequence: TGTGCCAGCAGTACCAAGGTAGTAGCCGTACGGGAAAAAGGGGCCTACGAGCAGTACTTC.

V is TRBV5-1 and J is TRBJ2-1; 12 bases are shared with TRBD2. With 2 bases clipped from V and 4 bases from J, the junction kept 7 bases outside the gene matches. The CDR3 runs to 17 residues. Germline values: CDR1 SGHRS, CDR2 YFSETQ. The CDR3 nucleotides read TGCGCCAGCAGCTTAGCACTAGCGGGAGGCCGGTACAATGAGCAGTTCTTC. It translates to CASSLALAGGRYNEQFF.

The DNA for the CDR3 is TGTGCCAGCAGCCCTAGATCCGGGGAGCTGTTTTTT. This gives the protein CASSPRSGELFF. V is TRBV7-2 and J is TRBJ2-2, with D hard to call. Germline CDR1 reads SGHTA; CDR2 reads FQGNSA. There are 12 residues in the CDR3. V dropped 5 bases and J dropped 6 bases, with 7 bases sitting between them.

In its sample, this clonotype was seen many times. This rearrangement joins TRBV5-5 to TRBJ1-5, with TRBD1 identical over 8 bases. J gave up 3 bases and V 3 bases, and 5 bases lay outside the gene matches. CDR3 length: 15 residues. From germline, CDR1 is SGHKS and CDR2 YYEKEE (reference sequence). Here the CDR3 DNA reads TGTGCCAGCAGCTGGACAGGGAGGGACAATCAGCCCCAGCATTTT. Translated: CASSWTGRDNQPQHF.

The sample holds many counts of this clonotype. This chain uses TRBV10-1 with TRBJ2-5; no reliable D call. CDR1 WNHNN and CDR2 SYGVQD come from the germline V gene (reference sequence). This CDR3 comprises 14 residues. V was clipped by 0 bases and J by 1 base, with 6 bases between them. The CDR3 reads CASSESGPQETQYF. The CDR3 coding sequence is TGCGCCAGCAGTGAGTCAGGGCCCCAAGAGACCCAGTACTTC.

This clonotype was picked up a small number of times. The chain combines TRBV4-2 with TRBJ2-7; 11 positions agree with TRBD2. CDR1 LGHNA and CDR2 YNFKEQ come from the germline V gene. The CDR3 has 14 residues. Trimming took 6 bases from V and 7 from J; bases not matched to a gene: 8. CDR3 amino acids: CASRILAGEGEQYF. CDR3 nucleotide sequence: TGTGCCAGCAGGATACTAGCGGGAGAGGGAGAGCAGTACTTC.

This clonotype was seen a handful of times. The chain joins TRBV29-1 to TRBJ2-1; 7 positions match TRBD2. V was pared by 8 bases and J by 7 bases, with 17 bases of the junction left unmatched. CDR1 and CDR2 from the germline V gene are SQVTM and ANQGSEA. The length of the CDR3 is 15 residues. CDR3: CSTMSSREPMNEQFF. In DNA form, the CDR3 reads TGCAGCACAATGAGTTCGCGGGAGCCGATGAATGAGCAGTTCTTC.

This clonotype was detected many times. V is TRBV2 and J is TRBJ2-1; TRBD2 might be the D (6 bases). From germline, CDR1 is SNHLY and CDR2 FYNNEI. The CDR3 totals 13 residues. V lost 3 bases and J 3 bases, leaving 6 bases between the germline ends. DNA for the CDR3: TGTGCCAGCAGTGAGCGGGACTACAATGAGCAGTTCTTC. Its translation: CASSERDYNEQFF.

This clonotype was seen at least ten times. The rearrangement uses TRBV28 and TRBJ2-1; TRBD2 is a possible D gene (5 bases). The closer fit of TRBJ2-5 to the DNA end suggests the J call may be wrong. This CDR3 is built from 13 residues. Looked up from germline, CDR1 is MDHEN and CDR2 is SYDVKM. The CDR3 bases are TGTGCCAGCAGTTTCCTAGCTATAGAGACCCAGTACTTC. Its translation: CASSFLAIETQYF.

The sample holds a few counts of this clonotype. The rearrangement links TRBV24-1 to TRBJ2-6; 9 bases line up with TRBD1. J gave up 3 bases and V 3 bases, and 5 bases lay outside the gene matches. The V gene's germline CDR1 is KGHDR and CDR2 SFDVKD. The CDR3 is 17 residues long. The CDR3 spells CATSDPQGAGGANVLTF. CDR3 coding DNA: TGTGCCACCAGTGATCCACAGGGGGCTGGTGGGGCCAACGTCCTGACTTTC.

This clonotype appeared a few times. The CDR3 sequence is CASSSTGHPTGELFF. CDR3 DNA sequence: TGTGCCAGCAGCTCAACGGGACACCCCACCGGGGAGCTGTTTTTT. The V call is TRBV11-2, the J call TRBJ2-2, with D perhaps matching TRBD1 (6 bases). The V end was cut by 4 bases, the J end by 4 bases, with 13 bases between. Germline V gene sequence: CDR1 SGHAT, CDR2 FQNNGV. This CDR3 comprises 15 residues.

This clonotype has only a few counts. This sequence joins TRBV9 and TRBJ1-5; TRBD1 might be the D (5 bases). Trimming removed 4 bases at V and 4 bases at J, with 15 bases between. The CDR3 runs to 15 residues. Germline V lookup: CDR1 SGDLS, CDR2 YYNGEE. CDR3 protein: CASSPSGAGNQPQHF. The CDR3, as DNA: TGTGCCAGCAGCCCCAGCGGGGCAGGTAATCAGCCCCAGCATTTT.

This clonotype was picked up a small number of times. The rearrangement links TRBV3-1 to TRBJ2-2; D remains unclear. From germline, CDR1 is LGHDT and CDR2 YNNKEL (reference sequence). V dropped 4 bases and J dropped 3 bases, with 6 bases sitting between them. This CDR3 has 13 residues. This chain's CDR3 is CASSLSDTGELFF. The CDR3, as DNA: TGTGCCAGCAGCCTTAGTGACACCGGGGAGCTGTTTTTT.

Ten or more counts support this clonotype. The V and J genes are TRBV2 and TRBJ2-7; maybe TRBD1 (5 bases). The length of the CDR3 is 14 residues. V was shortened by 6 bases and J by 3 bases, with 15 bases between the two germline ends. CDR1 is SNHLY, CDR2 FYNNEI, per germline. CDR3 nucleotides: TGTGCCAGCAGCCCCAGGGTTTATGGCTACGAGCAGTACTTC. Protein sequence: CASSPRVYGYEQYF.

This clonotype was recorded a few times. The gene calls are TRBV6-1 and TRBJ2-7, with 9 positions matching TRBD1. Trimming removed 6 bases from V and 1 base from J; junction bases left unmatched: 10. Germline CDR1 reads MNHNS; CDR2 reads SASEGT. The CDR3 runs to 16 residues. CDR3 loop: CASSPAGGTGSYEQYF. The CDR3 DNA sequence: TGTGCCAGCAGCCCGGCCGGCGGGACAGGGTCCTACGAGCAGTACTTC.